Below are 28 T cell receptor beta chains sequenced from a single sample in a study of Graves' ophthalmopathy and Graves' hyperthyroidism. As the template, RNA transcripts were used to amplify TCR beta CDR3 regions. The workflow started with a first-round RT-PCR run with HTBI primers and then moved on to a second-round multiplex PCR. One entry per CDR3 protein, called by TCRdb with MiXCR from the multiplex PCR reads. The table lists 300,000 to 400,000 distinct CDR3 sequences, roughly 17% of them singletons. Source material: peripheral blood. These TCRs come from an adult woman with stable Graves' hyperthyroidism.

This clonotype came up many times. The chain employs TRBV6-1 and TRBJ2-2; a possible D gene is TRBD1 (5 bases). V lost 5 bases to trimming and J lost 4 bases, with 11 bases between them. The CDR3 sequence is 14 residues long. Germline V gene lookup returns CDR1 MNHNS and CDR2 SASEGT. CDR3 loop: CASSPQQVTGELFF. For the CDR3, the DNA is TGTGCCAGCAGTCCGCAACAGGTCACCGGGGAGCTGTTTTTT.

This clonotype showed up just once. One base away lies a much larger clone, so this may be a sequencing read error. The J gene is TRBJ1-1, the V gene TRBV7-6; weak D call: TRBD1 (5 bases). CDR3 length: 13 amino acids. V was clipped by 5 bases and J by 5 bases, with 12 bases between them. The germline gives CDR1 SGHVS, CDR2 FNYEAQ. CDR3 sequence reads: CASSPSQGTEAFF. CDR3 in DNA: TGTGCCAGCAGCCCCAGTCAGGGTACTGAAGCTTTCTTT.

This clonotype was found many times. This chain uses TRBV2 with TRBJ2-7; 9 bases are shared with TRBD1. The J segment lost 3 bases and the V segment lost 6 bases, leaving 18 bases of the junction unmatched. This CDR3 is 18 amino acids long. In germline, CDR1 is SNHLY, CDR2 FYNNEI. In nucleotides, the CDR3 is TGTGCCAGCAGCGTGCCCCGGACAGGGGAGGATTGGAGCTACGAGCAGTACTTC. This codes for CASSVPRTGEDWSYEQYF.

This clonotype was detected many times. The CDR3 DNA sequence: TGTGCCAGTATGGAGTCAGGGGGCGGCGAGCAGTACTTC. Amino acid sequence: CASMESGGGEQYF. The V gene is TRBV19, the J gene TRBJ2-7, with 8 positions matching TRBD1. The CDR3 is 13 residues long. After removal of 7 bases from V and 6 bases from J, the junction contained 8 bases not matched to a gene. From germline, CDR1 is LNHDA and CDR2 SQIVND (reference sequence).

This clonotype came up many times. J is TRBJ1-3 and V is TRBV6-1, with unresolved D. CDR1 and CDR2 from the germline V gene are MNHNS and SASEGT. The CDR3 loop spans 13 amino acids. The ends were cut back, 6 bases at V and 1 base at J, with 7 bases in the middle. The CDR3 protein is CASRSASGNTIYF. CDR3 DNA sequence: TGTGCCAGCAGAAGCGCGTCTGGAAACACCATATATTTT.

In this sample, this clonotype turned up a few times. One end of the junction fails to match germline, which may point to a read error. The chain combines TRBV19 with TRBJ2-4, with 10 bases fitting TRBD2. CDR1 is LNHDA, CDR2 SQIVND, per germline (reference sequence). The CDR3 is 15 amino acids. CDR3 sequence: CASSPSTSGLNIKYF. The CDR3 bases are TGTGCCAGTAGTCCATCGACTAGCGGGCTAAACATTAAGTACTTC.

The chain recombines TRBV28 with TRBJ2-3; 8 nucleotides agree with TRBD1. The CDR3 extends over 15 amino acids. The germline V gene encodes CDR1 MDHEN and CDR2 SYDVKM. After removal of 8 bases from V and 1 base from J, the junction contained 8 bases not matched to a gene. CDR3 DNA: TGTGCCAGCGTCTCGAGGACAGGGTGCACAGATACGCAGTATTTT. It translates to CASVSRTGCTDTQYF.

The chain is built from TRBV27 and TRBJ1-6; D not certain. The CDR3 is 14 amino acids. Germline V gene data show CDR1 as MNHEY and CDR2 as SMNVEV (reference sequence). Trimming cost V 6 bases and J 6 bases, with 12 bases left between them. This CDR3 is CASSAREGNSPLHF. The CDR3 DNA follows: TGTGCCAGCAGCGCACGGGAGGGTAATTCACCCCTCCACTTT.

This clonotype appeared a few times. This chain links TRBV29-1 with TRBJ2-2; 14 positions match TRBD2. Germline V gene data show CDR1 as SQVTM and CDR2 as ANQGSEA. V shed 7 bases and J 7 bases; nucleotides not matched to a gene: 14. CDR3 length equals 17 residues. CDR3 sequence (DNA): TGCAGCGACTCCGCCGGGACTAGCGGGAGAAAGGACGGGGAGCTGTTTTTT. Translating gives CSDSAGTSGRKDGELFF.

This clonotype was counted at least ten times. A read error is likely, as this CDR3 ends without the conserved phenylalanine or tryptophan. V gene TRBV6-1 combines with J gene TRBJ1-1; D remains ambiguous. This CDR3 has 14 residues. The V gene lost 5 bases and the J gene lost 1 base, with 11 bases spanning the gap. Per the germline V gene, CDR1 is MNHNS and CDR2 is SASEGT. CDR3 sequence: CASSPSGANTEAFL. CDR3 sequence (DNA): TGTGCCAGCAGTCCCTCAGGAGCGAACACTGAAGCTTTCCTT.

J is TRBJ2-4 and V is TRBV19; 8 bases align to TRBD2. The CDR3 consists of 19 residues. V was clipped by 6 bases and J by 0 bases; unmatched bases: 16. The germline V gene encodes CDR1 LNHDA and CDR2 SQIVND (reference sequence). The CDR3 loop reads CASRPVKLAETLAKNIQYF. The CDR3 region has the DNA TGTGCCAGTAGGCCAGTTAAACTAGCGGAGACACTAGCCAAAAACATTCAGTACTTC.

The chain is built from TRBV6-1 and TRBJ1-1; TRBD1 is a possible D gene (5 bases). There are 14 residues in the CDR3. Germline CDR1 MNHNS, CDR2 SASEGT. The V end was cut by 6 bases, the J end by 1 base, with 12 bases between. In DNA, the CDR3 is TGTGCCAGCAGGGACACGGTTTGGAACACTGAAGCTTTCTTT. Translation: CASRDTVWNTEAFF.

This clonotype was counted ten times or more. For the CDR3, the DNA is TGTGCCAGCAACGTGAGGACGGCGGCTTATTCACCCCTCCACTTT. Protein: CASNVRTAAYSPLHF. V gene TRBV28 combines with J gene TRBJ1-6, with D unclear. V lost 7 bases and J 8 bases, leaving 18 bases between the germline ends. The CDR3 spans 15 residues. Germline-derived CDR1 and CDR2 are MDHEN and SYDVKM.

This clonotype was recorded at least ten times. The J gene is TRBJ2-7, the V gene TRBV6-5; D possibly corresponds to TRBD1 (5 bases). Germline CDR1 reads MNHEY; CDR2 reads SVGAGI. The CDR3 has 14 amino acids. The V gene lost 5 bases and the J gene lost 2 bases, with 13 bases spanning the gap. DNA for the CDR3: TGTGCCAGCAGTATCCGGGCAGGGACCTACGAGCAGTACTTC. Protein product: CASSIRAGTYEQYF.

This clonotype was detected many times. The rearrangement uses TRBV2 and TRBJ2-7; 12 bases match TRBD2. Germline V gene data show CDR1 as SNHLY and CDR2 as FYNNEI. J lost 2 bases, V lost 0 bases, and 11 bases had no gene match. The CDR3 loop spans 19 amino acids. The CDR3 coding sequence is TGTGCCAGCAGTGAAGCGCGGACTAGCGGGGAATTGTTCCCCTACGAGCAGTACTTC. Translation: CASSEARTSGELFPYEQYF.

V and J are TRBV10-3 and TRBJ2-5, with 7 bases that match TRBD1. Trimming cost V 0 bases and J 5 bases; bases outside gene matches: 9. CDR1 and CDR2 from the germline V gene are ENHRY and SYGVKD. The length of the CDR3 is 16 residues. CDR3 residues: CAISESRGRGSETQYF. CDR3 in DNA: TGTGCCATCAGTGAGTCGAGGGGGCGAGGGTCGGAGACCCAGTACTTC.

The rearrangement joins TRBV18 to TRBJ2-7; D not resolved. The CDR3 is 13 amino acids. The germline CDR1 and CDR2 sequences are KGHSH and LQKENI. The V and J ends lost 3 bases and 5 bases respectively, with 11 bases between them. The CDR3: CASSPDVADEQYF. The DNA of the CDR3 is TGTGCCAGCTCACCGGACGTGGCCGACGAGCAGTACTTC.

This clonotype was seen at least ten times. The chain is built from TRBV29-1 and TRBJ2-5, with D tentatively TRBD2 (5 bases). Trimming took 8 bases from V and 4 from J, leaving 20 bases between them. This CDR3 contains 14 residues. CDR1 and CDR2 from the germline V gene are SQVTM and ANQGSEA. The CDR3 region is CSSKRGGSRETQYF. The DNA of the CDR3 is TGCAGCTCAAAGCGAGGCGGGTCGAGAGAGACCCAGTACTTC.

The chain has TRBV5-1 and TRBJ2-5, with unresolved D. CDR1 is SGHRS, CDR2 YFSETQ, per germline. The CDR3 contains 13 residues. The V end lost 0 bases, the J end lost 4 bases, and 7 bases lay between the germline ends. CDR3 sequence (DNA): TGCGCCAGCAGCTTGGAAGGGTCAGAGACCCAGTACTTC. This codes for CASSLEGSETQYF.

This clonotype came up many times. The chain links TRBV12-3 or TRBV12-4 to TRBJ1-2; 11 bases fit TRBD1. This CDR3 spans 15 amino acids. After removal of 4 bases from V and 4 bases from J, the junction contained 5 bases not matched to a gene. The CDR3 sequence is CASSSSGTGGYGYTF. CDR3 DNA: TGTGCCAGCAGTTCTTCCGGGACAGGGGGCTATGGCTACACCTTC.

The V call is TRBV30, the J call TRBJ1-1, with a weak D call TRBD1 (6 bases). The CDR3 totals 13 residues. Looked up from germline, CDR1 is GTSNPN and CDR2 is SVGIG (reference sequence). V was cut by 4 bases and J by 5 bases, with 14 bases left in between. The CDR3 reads CAWTLTGNTEAFF. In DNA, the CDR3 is TGTGCCTGGACTCTTACAGGGAATACTGAAGCTTTCTTT.

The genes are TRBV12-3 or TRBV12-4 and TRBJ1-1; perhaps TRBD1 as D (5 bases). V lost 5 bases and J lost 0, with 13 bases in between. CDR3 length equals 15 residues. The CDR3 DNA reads TGTGCCAGCAGTCGACAGCTATTCATGAACACTGAAGCTTTCTTT. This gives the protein CASSRQLFMNTEAFF.

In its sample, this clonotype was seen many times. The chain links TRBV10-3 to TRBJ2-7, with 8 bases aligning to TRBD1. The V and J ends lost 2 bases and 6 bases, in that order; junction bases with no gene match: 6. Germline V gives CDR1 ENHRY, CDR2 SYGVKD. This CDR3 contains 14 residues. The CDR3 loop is CAISEDAGGLEQYF. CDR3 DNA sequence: TGTGCCATCAGTGAGGATGCAGGGGGCCTCGAGCAGTACTTC.

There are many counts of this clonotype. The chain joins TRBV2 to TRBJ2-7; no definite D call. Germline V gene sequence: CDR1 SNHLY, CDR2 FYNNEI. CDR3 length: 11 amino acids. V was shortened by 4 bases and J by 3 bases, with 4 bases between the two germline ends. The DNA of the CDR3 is TGTGCCAGCAGTGGAAGCTACGAGCAGTACTTC. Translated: CASSGSYEQYF.

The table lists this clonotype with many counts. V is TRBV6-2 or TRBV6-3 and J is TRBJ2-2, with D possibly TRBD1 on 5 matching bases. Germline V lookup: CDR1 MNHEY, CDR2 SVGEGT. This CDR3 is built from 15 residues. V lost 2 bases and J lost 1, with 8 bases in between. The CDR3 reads CASSYVQGNTGELFF. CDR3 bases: TGTGCCAGCAGTTACGTTCAGGGGAACACCGGGGAGCTGTTTTTT.

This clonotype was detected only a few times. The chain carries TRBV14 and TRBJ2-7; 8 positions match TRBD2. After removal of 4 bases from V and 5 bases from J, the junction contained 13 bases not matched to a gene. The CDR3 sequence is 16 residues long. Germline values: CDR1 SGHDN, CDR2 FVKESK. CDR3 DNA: TGTGCCAGCAGCCTAAAACTCGGCGAGCGGGAGAACGAGCAGTACTTC. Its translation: CASSLKLGERENEQYF.

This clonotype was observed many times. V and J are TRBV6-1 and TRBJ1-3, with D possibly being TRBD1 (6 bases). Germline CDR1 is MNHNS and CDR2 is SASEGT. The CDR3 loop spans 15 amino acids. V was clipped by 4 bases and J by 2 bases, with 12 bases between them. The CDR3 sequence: CASSGEQGAGNTIYF. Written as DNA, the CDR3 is TGTGCCAGCAGTGGAGAACAGGGTGCTGGAAACACCATATATTTT.

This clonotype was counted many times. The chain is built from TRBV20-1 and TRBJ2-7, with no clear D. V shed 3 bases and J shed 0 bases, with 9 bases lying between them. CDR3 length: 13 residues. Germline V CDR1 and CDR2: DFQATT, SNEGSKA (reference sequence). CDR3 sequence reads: CSARPRSSYEQYF. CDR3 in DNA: TGCAGTGCTAGGCCGCGGAGCTCCTACGAGCAGTACTTC.